These 28 T cell receptor beta chains were sequenced from one sample in a study of blood T cells in healthy people across ages. The second PCR ran about 6 to 12 cycles with a sample-barcoded 5' primer and J-beta primers. Each CDR3 protein is one row after TCRdb ran MiXCR on the 5' RACE reads. The profile shows over 550,000 distinct CDR3 sequences, around 31% of them singletons. The sample was blood. The receptors originated from a woman older than 75 in good health.

The J gene is TRBJ2-1, the V gene TRBV20-1; D is ambiguous. The germline CDR1 and CDR2 sequences are DFQATT and SNEGSKA (reference sequence). Deletions cut 0 bases from V and 4 bases from J, with 13 bases between. The CDR3 spans 15 residues. For the CDR3, the DNA is TGCAGTGCTAGAGATGCCCTGAGACCGTACAATGAGCAGTTCTTC. Translating gives CSARDALRPYNEQFF.

This clonotype was seen ten or more times. The chain links TRBV7-2 to TRBJ2-3; D is perhaps TRBD2 (6 bases). CDR3 length: 15 amino acids. V shed 6 bases and J shed 2 bases, with 15 bases lying between them. In germline, CDR1 is SGHTA, CDR2 FQGNSA. The CDR3 DNA is TGTGCCAGCAGTTCCTACGGGGGTATCACAGATACGCAGTATTTT. Its translation: CASSSYGGITDTQYF.

In its sample, this clonotype was seen a few times. V gene TRBV7-6 combines with J gene TRBJ1-3; D gene uncertain. This CDR3 contains 16 residues. Between the trimmed V and J ends, which lost 1 base and 4 bases, there was a span of 14 bases. Germline V gene lookup returns CDR1 SGHVS and CDR2 FNYEAQ. The CDR3 sequence: CASSLGPGPGGNTIYF. CDR3 DNA: TGTGCCAGCAGCTTAGGACCGGGCCCGGGGGGAAACACCATATATTTT.

The V and J genes are TRBV27 and TRBJ2-3; possible D gene TRBD2, 7 bases. The CDR3 is 14 amino acids. V lost 8 bases and J lost 7, with 19 bases in between. Germline V gene data show CDR1 as MNHEY and CDR2 as SMNVEV (reference sequence). This CDR3 reads CASGLGGPENTQYF. The CDR3 coding sequence is TGTGCCAGCGGATTGGGGGGGCCGGAAAATACGCAGTATTTT.

This clonotype was detected many times. The J gene is TRBJ1-4, the V gene TRBV12-3 or TRBV12-4, with D unclear. This CDR3 contains 14 residues. The ends were cut back, 6 bases at V and 0 bases at J, with 8 bases in the middle. CDR3 sequence reads: CASRAEATNEKLFF. The DNA for the CDR3 is TGTGCCAGCAGGGCGGAAGCAACTAATGAAAAACTGTTTTTT.

Worth noting for this clonotype: A much bigger clone sits one base away, suggesting this may be a read error. The conserved phenylalanine or tryptophan normally closing the CDR3 is absent here, so this likely arose from a read error. J is TRBJ2-4 and V is TRBV5-1; TRBD1 is a possible D gene (5 bases). This CDR3 comprises 14 residues. The germline gives CDR1 SGHRS, CDR2 YFSETQ. V dropped 0 bases and J dropped 4 bases, with 8 bases sitting between them. The CDR3 is CASSLGGQKNIQYC. Here the CDR3 DNA reads TGCGCCAGCAGCTTGGGGGGCCAGAAAAACATTCAGTACTGC.

This clonotype was counted between two and nine times. This may be a read error, as it is one base from a much larger clone. V usage is TRBV7-2 and J usage is TRBJ2-1; 9 bases agree with TRBD1. The J call may be wrong; the DNA end is better matched by TRBJ2-7. The CDR3 spans 16 residues. Germline assignment: CDR1 SGHTA and CDR2 FQGNSA. The CDR3 spells CASRSGQGSSYNEQYF. The CDR3 DNA reads TGTGCCAGCAGATCGGGACAGGGTAGTTCCTACAATGAGCAGTACTTC.

The J gene is TRBJ1-4, the V gene TRBV20-1; D ambiguous. The germline V and J ends were trimmed by 7 bases and 14 bases, with 17 bases remaining between them. Germline V gives CDR1 DFQATT, CDR2 SNEGSKA (reference sequence). The CDR3 runs 11 residues. CDR3 loop: CSGRAGEVLFF. Written as DNA, the CDR3 is TGCAGTGGGAGAGCGGGAGAGGTTCTGTTTTTT.

The chain combines TRBV7-9 with TRBJ2-3; D is unresolved. Germline CDR1 and CDR2: SEHNR and FQNEAQ (reference sequence). This CDR3 is 12 amino acids long. Trimming removed 4 bases at V and 6 bases at J, with 8 bases between. In DNA, the CDR3 is TGTGCCAGCAGCTCTAGTTGGGATACGCAGTATTTT. Protein sequence: CASSSSWDTQYF.

This clonotype occurred many times. The V gene is TRBV14, the J gene TRBJ1-2; the D is unclear. Trimming took off 4 bases at V and 8 bases at J, with 17 bases between the two ends. Germline CDR1 is SGHDN and CDR2 is FVKESK. This CDR3 contains 14 residues. DNA for the CDR3: TGTGCCAGCAGCCCCAGCGGAGTTCTGGGGGGCTACACCTTC. Its protein is CASSPSGVLGGYTF.

As concerns this clonotype: Mismatch with germline at one junction end may stem from a read error. The V gene is TRBV6-5, the J gene TRBJ2-1, with 11 bases fitting TRBD2. Germline lookup yields CDR1 MNHEY and CDR2 SVGAGI. CDR3 length: 13 amino acids. CDR3 sequence reads: CAGSYKGSGREFF. The CDR3 DNA reads TGTGCCGGCAGTTACAAGGGTAGCGGGAGGGAGTTCTTC.

Concerning this clonotype: A much larger clone is a single base away; this may be a read error. The rearrangement uses TRBV20-1 and TRBJ1-1; maybe TRBD1 (5 bases). The CDR3 length is 15 residues. Germline CDR1 reads DFQATT; CDR2 reads SNEGSKA (reference sequence). The V end was cut by 6 bases, the J end by 5 bases, with 22 bases between. The CDR3 sequence is CSAPWDGGGVTEAFF. In DNA, the CDR3 is TGCAGTGCCCCCTGGGACGGCGGGGGGGTGACTGAAGCTTTCTTT.

The sample holds a few counts of this clonotype. V gene TRBV7-8 combines with J gene TRBJ1-4, with 8 bases aligning to TRBD1. CDR1 is SGHVS and CDR2 is FQNEAQ in the germline V gene. The CDR3 has 14 residues. Trimming took 3 bases from V and 8 from J; bases not matched to a gene: 5. DNA for the CDR3: TGTGCCAGCAGCTTTGGACAGGGAAGCGAAAAACTGTTTTTT. It is translated as CASSFGQGSEKLFF.

In DNA form, the CDR3 reads TGCAGTGCTACCGCCGGGACAGCGGCTTCAGAAGAAAAACTGTTTTTT. It specifies CSATAGTAASEEKLFF. This chain uses TRBV20-1 with TRBJ1-4, with 7 bases aligning to TRBD1. Germline assignment: CDR1 DFQATT and CDR2 SNEGSKA (reference sequence). The CDR3 runs 16 residues. Trimming removed 4 bases from V and 8 bases from J; junction bases left unmatched: 16.

This clonotype was picked up a small number of times. A much larger clonotype is one base distant, so this may be a read error. The chain joins TRBV5-1 to TRBJ2-1; D unresolved. Gene TRBJ2-7 matches the end of the DNA better, so the J call may be wrong. This CDR3 contains 17 residues. Germline V lookup: CDR1 SGHRS, CDR2 YFSETQ. Written as DNA, the CDR3 is TGCGCCAGCAGCTTGGGGGCAGTTACATCATCCTACAATGAGCAGTACTTC. It translates to CASSLGAVTSSYNEQYF.

This clonotype appeared many times. V usage is TRBV30 and J usage is TRBJ2-5, with unresolved D. CDR1 is GTSNPN, CDR2 SVGIG, per germline (reference sequence). The CDR3 sequence is 14 residues long. The V and J ends lost 0 bases and 5 bases respectively, with 13 bases between them. DNA for the CDR3: TGTGCCTGGAGTGTCGTAAGTCCCCGCGAGACCCAGTACTTC. Translated, it gives CAWSVVSPRETQYF.

The chain is built from TRBV6-6 and TRBJ2-3, with D perhaps TRBD2 (5 bases). The CDR3 totals 16 residues. Germline V gene sequence: CDR1 MNHNY, CDR2 SVGAGI (reference sequence). V gave up 6 bases and J gave up 5 bases, with 21 bases separating them. CDR3 amino acids: CASRPFGTRAGDTQYF. DNA of the CDR3: TGTGCCAGCAGACCCTTCGGAACAAGGGCGGGAGATACGCAGTATTTT.

The chain uses TRBV5-5 and TRBJ1-5; D not resolved. CDR3 length: 16 residues. Germline CDR1 and CDR2: SGHKS and YYEKEE (reference sequence). V was clipped by 0 bases and J by 1 base, with 11 bases between them. This CDR3 is CASSLGAGLSNQPQHF. The CDR3 DNA follows: TGTGCCAGCAGCTTGGGGGCGGGTTTGAGCAATCAGCCCCAGCATTTT.

The chain joins TRBV5-1 to TRBJ2-3; 8 positions match TRBD2. CDR1 is SGHRS and CDR2 is YFSETQ in the germline V gene. The ends lost 4 bases at V and 5 bases at J; junction bases unmatched: 12. CDR3 size: 16 residues. The CDR3 protein is CASSAGSGGPKDTQYF. In DNA, the CDR3 is TGCGCCAGCAGCGCGGGGTCGGGGGGGCCCAAAGATACGCAGTATTTT.

The rearrangement joins TRBV6-6 to TRBJ1-1; D may be TRBD1 (5 bases). This CDR3 contains 15 residues. Trimming took 7 bases from V and 4 from J, leaving 19 bases between them. Germline V lookup: CDR1 MNHNY, CDR2 SVGAGI (reference sequence). The CDR3 spells CASTSLQGGGTEAFF. In nucleotides, the CDR3 is TGTGCCAGCACCTCACTCCAGGGCGGGGGCACTGAAGCTTTCTTT.

This chain connects TRBV7-3 to TRBJ2-1, with a weak D call TRBD2 (6 bases). CDR3 length equals 17 residues. The V gene lost 5 bases and the J gene lost 0 bases, with 17 bases spanning the gap. Germline V gene sequence: CDR1 SGHTA, CDR2 FQGTGA. The CDR3 reads CASSPGPLSGSYNEQFF. CDR3 coding DNA: TGTGCCAGCAGCCCCGGTCCTCTTAGCGGCTCCTACAATGAGCAGTTCTTC.

This clonotype was seen at least ten times. The chain carries TRBV6-1 and TRBJ1-1; D unresolved. From germline, CDR1 is MNHNS and CDR2 SASEGT. CDR3 length equals 13 residues. V was cut by 0 bases and J by 8 bases, with 10 bases left in between. The CDR3 DNA reads as TGTGCCAGCAGTGAAGCACGTGGCAGCGAAGCTTTCTTT. Its translation is CASSEARGSEAFF.

The rearrangement links TRBV19 to TRBJ2-1, with 8 nucleotides matching TRBD2. Germline V gene lookup returns CDR1 LNHDA and CDR2 SQIVND (reference sequence). The CDR3 is 16 amino acids. Trimming at V came to 5 bases and at J to 10 bases, leaving 16 bases not matched to a gene. DNA of the CDR3: TGTGCCAGTAGTCCTATTACTGGACTAGCCCTTCGGGAGCAGTTCTTC. This codes for CASSPITGLALREQFF.

This clonotype was counted at least ten times. J is TRBJ2-5 and V is TRBV20-1, with 11 bases identical to TRBD2. This CDR3 is built from 15 residues. Germline values: CDR1 DFQATT, CDR2 SNEGSKA (reference sequence). V shed 2 bases, J shed 2 bases, and the junction held 4 bases outside the gene matches. The CDR3 spells CSARRLAGGQETQYF. The CDR3 DNA is TGCAGTGCTAGACGGCTAGCGGGGGGTCAAGAGACCCAGTACTTC.

This clonotype showed up just a few times. The chain uses TRBV7-2 and TRBJ1-4, with a possible D match to TRBD1 (6 bases). Per the germline V gene, CDR1 is SGHTA and CDR2 is FQGNSA. Trimming left V 0 bases short and J 3 bases short, with 8 bases between. CDR3 length: 15 residues. This CDR3 reads CASSLADSPNEKLFF. In DNA, the CDR3 is TGTGCCAGCAGCTTAGCGGACAGCCCTAATGAAAAACTGTTTTTT.

The rearrangement links TRBV5-4 to TRBJ2-3, with 9 positions matching TRBD1. Trimming removed 2 bases from V and 5 bases from J; junction bases left unmatched: 3. CDR3 length: 14 residues. Germline V CDR1 and CDR2: SGHNT, YYREEE (reference sequence). The CDR3 coding sequence is TGTGCCAGCAGCTTAGGACAGGGGCAAGATACGCAGTATTTT. It specifies CASSLGQGQDTQYF.

The rearrangement joins TRBV19 to TRBJ2-7; D possibly corresponds to TRBD2 (5 bases). V lost 9 bases to trimming and J lost 3 bases, with 12 bases between them. Looked up from germline, CDR1 is LNHDA and CDR2 is SQIVND (reference sequence). CDR3 size: 12 residues. The CDR3 DNA sequence: TGTGCCAGCCGCGGAGAGGGCTACGAGCAGTACTTC. Its protein is CASRGEGYEQYF. Full variable domain (remainder filled in from reference TRBV19 and TRBJ2-7): DGGITQSPKYLFRKEGQNVTLSCEQNLNHDAMYWYRQDPGQGLRLIYYSQIVNDFQKGDIAEGYSVSREKKESFPLTVTSAQKNPTAFYLCASRGEGYEQYFGPGTRLTVT.

Concerning this clonotype itself: A single base separates this from a much larger clone, so it may be a read error. Here the CDR3 reads CASKNFIAQETQFF. In DNA form, the CDR3 reads TGTGCCAGCAAGAATTTCATCGCACAAGAGACCCAGTTCTTC. The chain combines TRBV6-1 with TRBJ2-1, with D hard to call. CDR3 length equals 14 residues. Per the germline V gene, CDR1 is MNHNS and CDR2 is SASEGT. V was shortened by 7 bases and J by 13 bases, with 23 bases between the two germline ends.